This T cell receptor (beta chain) emerged from a study of T cells expressing NK-cell markers. At the level of the study: Sorted T-cell subsets CD3+CD56+NKG2C+, CD3+CD56+NKG2C- and CD3+CD56-NKG2C+ were TCR beta-sequenced. Eight donors were sequenced, seven testing HCMV-seropositive and one testing seronegative. Study-level points and caveats: Expanded NKG2C+ T cell clones were not confirmed as HCMV-specific.

Reanalyzing the 5' RACE reads, TCRdb keeps one entry per CDR3 protein, without DNA. Seen in this sample are about 150,000 distinct CDR3 sequences; the ten most common clones hold 20%. Of note for this clonotype: Its antigen is still unknown.

The CDR3 has 14 amino acids. Germline values: CDR1 SGHVS, CDR2 FNYEAQ. Sequenced material: blood T cells: a sorted CD56 or NKG2C T cell subset, CD4+ or CD8+ T cells, or bulk PBMC T cells (not recorded which). This clonotype was sampled from a man aged 18-75 years in good health. This rearrangement joins TRBV7-6 to TRBJ2-3; lacking DNA, the TRBD2 call made by TCRdb goes unchecked. CDR3 sequence: CASSLDFGPSTQYF.